This TCR beta chain is from a study of tumor-infiltrating lymphocytes in localized non-small cell lung cancer. Study information: Resected tumor was paired with non-adjacent uninvolved lung from the same patient. Study-wide results and caveats: Higher tumor T cell infiltration than in uninvolved lung was supported by TCRbeta sequencing. Different pieces of the same tissue were used for each assay.

The method was immunoSEQ multiplex PCR; TCRdb's version includes in-frame clones alone and lacks a portion of them. In the table there are a few thousand clones, under 60% of which are singletons. As to this clone: What it binds is unknown.

Germline CDR1 is SGHDN and CDR2 is FVKESK. The CDR3 covers 15 residues. V was pared by 4 bases and J by 4 bases, with 13 bases between. The TCR sequence derives from a human donor with non-small cell lung cancer. Some clones in this sample may be carry-over from other donors' samples. This chain connects TRBV14 to TRBJ2-2, with no clear D. The sample was uninvolved lung tissue not adjacent to the tumor. In DNA, the CDR3 is TGTGCCAGCAGCCCCCAGGATGGGGTCACCGGGGAGCTGTTTTTT. Protein sequence: CASSPQDGVTGELFF.